This record looks at one T cell receptor (beta chain) sequence and its context. Germline loops: CDR1 LNHDA, CDR2 SQIVND (reference sequence). CDR3 length: 14 residues. Trimming shortened V by 5 bases and J by 4 bases, and 12 bases separated the two germline ends. The sample originates from a study of blood T cell repertoires in COVID-19. The wider study: From T cells, B-cell-depleted T cells, or PBMCs came the material, which was cDNA or gDNA.

Seattle's enrolled individuals joined amid active infection and were then monitored longitudinally. Original processing methods: Amplification from reference gene primers served as the basis for estimated nucleated cell counts. Sequencing used immunoSEQ multiplex PCR; TCRdb keeps in-frame clones, though not all of them. The V and J calls and clone size are taken from that table; D and trimming were inferred from the DNA. The repertoire consists of approximately 290,000 clones, with approximately 93% occurring once and the leading ten covering over 2%. The sequencing sample was made of peripheral blood. The chain combines TRBV19 with TRBJ1-3, with TRBD1 as a possible D gene (6 bases). The TCR originated in a woman under 40 with COVID-19, enrolled during active disease. This CDR3 is CASSLTGSGNTIYF. Here the CDR3 DNA reads TGTGCCAGTAGTCTAACAGGGTCCGGAAACACCATATATTTT.